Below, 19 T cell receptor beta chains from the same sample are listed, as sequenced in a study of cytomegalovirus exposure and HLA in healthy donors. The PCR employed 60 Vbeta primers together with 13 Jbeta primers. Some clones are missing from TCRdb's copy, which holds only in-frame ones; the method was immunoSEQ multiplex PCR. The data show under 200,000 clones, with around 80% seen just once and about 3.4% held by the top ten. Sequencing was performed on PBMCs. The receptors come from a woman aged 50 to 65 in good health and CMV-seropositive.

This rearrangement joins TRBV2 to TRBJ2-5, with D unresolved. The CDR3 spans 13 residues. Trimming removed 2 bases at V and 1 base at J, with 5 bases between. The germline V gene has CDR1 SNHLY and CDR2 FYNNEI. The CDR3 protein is CASSEYSQETQYF. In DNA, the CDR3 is TGTGCCAGCAGTGAATACAGCCAAGAGACCCAGTACTTC. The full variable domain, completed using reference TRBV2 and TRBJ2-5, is EPEVTQTPSHQVTQMGQEVILRCVPISNHLYFYWYRQILGQKVEFLVSFYNNEISEKSEIFDDQFSVERPDGSNFTLKIRSTKLEDSAMYFCASSEYSQETQYFGPGTRLLVL.

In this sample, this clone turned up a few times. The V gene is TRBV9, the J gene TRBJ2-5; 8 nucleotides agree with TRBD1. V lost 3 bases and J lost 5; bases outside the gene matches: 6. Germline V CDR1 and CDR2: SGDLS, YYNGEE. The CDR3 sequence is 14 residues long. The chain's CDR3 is CASSGTGRGETQYF. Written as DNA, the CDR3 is TGTGCCAGCAGCGGGACAGGGCGAGGGGAGACCCAGTACTTC.

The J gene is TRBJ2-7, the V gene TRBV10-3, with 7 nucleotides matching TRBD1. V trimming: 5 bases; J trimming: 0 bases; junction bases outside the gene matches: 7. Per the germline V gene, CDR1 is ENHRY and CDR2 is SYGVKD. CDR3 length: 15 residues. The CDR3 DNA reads TGTGCCATCAGTTTGATACAGGGGAGCTCCTACGAGCAGTACTTC. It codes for CAISLIQGSSYEQYF.

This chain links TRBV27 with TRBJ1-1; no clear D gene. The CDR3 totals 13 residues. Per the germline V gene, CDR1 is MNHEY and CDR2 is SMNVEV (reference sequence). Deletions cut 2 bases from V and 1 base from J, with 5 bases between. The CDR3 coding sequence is TGTGCCAGCAGTTTAGAGGAGAACACTGAAGCTTTCTTT. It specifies CASSLEENTEAFF.

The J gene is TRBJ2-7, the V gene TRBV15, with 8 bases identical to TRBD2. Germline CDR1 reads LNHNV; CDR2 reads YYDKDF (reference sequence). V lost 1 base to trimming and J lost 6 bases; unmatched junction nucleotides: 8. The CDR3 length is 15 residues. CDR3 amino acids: CATSRVTGTSPEQYF. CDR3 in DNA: TGTGCCACCAGCAGAGTCACCGGGACTAGTCCCGAGCAGTACTTC.

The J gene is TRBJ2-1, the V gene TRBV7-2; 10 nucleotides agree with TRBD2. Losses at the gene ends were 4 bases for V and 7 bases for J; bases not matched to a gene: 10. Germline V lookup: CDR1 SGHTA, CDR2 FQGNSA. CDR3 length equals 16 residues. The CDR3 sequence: CASSSTLAGAMNEQFF. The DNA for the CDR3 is TGTGCCAGCAGCTCAACCCTAGCGGGAGCTATGAATGAGCAGTTCTTC.

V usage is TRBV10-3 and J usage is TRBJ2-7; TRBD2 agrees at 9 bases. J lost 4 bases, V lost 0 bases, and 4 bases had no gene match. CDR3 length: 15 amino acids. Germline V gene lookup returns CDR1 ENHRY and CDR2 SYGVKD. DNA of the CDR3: TGTGCCATCAGTGAGTCCTTCGCGGGAGGGTACGAGCAGTACTTC. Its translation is CAISESFAGGYEQYF.

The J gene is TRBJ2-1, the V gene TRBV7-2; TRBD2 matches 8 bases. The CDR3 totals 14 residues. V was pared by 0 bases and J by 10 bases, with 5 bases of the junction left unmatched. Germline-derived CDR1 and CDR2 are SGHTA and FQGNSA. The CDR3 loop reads CASSLARLAGEQFF. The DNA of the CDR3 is TGTGCCAGCAGCTTAGCGCGGTTAGCGGGGGAGCAGTTCTTC.

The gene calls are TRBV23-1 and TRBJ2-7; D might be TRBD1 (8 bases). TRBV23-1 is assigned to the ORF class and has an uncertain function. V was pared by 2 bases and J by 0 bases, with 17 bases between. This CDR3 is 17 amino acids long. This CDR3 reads CASSQPFTGGVSYEQYF. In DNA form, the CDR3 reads TGCGCCAGCAGTCAACCCTTCACAGGGGGGGTCTCCTACGAGCAGTACTTC.

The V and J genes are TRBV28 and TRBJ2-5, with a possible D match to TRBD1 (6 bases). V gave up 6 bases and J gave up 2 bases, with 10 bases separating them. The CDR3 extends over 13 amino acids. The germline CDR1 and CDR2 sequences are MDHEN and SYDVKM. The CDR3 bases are TGTGCCAGCAGGAGACAGGTACAAGAGACCCAGTACTTC. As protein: CASRRQVQETQYF.

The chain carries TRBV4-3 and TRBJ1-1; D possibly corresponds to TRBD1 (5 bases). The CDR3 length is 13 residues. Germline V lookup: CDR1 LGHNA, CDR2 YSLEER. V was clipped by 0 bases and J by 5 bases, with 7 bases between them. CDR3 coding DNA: TGCGCCAGCAGCCAAGATAGGGGTACTGAAGCTTTCTTT. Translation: CASSQDRGTEAFF.

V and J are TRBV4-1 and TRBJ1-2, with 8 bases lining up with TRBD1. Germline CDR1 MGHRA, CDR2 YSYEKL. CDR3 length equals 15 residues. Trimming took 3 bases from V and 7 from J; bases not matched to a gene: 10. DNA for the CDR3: TGCGCCAGCAGCCAGGCAGGGGGCGCAATGGGTGGCTACACCTTC. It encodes CASSQAGGAMGGYTF.

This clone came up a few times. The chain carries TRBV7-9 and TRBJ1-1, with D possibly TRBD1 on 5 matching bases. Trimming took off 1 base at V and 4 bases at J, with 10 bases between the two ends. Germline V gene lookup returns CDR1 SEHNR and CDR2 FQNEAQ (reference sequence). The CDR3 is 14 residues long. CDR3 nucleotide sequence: TGTGCCAGCAGCTTAGTGAGCGGGGGCACTGAAGCTTTCTTT. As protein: CASSLVSGGTEAFF.

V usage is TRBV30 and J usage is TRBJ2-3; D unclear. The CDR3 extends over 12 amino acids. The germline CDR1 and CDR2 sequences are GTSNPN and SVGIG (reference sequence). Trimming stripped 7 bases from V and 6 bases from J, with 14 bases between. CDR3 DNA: TGTGCCTTTTGCCCGATCGGGGATACGCAGTATTTT. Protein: CAFCPIGDTQYF.

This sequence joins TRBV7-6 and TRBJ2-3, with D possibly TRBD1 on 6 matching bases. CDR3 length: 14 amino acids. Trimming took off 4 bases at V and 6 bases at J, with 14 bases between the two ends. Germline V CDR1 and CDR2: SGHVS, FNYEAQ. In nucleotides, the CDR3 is TGTGCCAGCAGCTCCGGACGGGACACCGATACGCAGTATTTT. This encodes CASSSGRDTDTQYF.

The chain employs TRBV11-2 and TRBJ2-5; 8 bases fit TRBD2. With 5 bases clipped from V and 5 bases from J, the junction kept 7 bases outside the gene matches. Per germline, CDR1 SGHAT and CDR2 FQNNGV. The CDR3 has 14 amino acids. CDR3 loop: CASSTRAGVETQYF. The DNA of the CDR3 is TGTGCCAGCAGCACCCGAGCGGGGGTGGAGACCCAGTACTTC.

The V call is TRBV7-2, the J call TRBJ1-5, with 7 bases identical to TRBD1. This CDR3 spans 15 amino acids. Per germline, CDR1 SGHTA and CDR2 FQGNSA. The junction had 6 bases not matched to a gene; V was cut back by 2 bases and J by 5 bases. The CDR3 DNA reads TGTGCCAGCAGCTTAACCCTAGGGGGCTATCAGCCCCAGCATTTT. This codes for CASSLTLGGYQPQHF.

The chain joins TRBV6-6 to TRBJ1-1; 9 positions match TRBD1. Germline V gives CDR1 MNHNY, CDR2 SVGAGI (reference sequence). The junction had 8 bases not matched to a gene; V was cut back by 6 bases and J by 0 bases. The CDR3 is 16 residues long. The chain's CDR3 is CASRGGQGGVNTEAFF. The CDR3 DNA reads TGTGCCAGCAGGGGGGGACAGGGTGGGGTGAACACTGAAGCTTTCTTT.

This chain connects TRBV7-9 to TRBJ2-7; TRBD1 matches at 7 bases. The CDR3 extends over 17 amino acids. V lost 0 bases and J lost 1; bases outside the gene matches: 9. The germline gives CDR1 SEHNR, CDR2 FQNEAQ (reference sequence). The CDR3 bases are TGTGCCAGCAGCTTAGCGCGTTGGGACAGAGGATCCTACGAGCAGTACTTC. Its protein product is CASSLARWDRGSYEQYF.